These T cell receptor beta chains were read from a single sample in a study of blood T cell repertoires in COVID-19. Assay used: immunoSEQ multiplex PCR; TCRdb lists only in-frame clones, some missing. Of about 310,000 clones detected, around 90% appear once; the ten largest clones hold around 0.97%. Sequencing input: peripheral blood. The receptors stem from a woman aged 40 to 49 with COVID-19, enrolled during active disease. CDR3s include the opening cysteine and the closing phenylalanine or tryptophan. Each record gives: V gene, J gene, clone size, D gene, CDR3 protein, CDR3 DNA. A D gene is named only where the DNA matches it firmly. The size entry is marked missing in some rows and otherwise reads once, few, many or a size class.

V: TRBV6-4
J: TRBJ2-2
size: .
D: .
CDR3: CASSDRGNTGELFF
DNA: TGTGCCAGCAGTGATCGGGGTAACACCGGGGAGCTGTTTTTT

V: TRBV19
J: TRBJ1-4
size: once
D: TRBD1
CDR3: CASSTRAGTGNEKLFF
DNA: TGTGCCAGTAGTACTAGAGCCGGGACAGGGAATGAAAAACTGTTTTTT

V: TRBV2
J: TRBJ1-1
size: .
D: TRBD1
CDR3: CASSDRGPRSLFGAFF
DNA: TGTGCCAGCAGCGACAGGGGGCCAAGATCTCTGTTCGGAGCTTTCTTT

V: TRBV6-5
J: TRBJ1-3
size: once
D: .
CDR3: CASSLREAGDTIYF
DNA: TGTGCCAGCAGTCTCCGGGAGGCCGGAGACACCATATATTTT

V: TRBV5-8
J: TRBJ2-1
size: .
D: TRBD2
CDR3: CASSSTSGVLSYNEQFF
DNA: TGTGCCAGCAGCAGCACTAGCGGGGTTCTTTCCTACAATGAGCAGTTCTTC

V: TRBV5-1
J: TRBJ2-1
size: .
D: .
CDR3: CASGFGGATYNEQFF
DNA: TGCGCCAGCGGGTTTGGGGGGGCCACCTACAATGAGCAGTTCTTC

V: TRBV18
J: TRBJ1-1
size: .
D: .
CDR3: CASSSRSSEAFF
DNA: TGTGCCAGCTCATCGAGGTCCAGTGAAGCTTTCTTT

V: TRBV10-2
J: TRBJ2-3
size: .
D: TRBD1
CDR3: CASSEFRGLGLTDTQYF
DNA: TGCGCCAGCAGTGAGTTCAGGGGGTTGGGGTTAACAGATACGCAGTATTTT

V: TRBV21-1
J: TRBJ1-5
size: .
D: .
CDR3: CASSKLLGTGGNQPQHF
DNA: TGTGCCAGCAGCAAACTACTCGGGACAGGGGGGAATCAGCCCCAGCATTTT

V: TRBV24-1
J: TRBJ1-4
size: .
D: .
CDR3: CATSDEAAKFATNEKLFF
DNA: TGTGCCACCAGTGATGAGGCGGCCAAATTTGCAACTAATGAAAAACTGTTTTTT

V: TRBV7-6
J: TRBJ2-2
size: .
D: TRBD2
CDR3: CASSLDLRRGRGSGELFF
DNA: TGTGCCAGCAGCTTAGACCTACGGCGCGGGAGGGGATCCGGGGAGCTGTTTTTT

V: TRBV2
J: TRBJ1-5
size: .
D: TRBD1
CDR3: CASSLQDRGNQPQHF
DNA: TGTGCCAGCAGCCTACAGGACAGGGGGAATCAGCCCCAGCATTTT

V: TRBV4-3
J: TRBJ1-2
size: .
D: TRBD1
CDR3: CASSQDSPGQGASGYTF
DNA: TGCGCCAGCAGCCAAGATTCTCCGGGACAGGGGGCTTCTGGCTACACCTTC

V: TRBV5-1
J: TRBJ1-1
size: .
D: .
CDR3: CASSFWVSEDDTEAFF
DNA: TGCGCCAGCAGCTTTTGGGTCTCGGAGGACGACACTGAAGCTTTCTTT

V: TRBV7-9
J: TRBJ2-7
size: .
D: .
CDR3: CASSRTAFYEQYF
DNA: TGTGCCAGCAGCCGGACAGCCTTCTACGAGCAGTACTTC

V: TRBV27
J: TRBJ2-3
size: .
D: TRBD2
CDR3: CASSYGGARTYTQYF
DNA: TGTGCCAGCAGCTACGGGGGGGCCCGTACGTATACGCAGTATTTT

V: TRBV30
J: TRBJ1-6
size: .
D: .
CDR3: CAWSVGTVYNSPLHF
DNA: TGTGCCTGGAGTGTCGGGACTGTTTATAATTCACCCCTCCACTTT

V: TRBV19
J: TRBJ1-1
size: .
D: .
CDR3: CASSIGTVPKAFF
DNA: TGTGCCAGTAGTATAGGAACGGTTCCAAAAGCTTTCTTT

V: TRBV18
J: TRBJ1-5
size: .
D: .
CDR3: CASSYGQLNQPQHF
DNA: TGTGCCAGCTCATACGGACAGCTCAATCAGCCCCAGCATTTT

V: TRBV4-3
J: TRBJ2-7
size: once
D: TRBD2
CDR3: CASSQERGGPIYEQYF
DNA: TGCGCCAGCAGCCAAGAACGCGGGGGTCCTATCTACGAGCAGTACTTC

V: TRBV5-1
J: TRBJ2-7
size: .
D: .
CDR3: CASSLFTWGLYYEQYF
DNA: TGCGCCAGCAGCTTGTTCACCTGGGGACTTTACTACGAGCAGTACTTC

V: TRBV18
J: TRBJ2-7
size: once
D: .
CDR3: CASSPTLVGEQYF
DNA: TGTGCCAGCTCACCAACACTAGTTGGTGAGCAGTACTTC

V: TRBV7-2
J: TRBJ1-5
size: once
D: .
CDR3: CASSAQGAPQHF
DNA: TGTGCCAGCAGCGCACAGGGTGCGCCCCAGCATTTT

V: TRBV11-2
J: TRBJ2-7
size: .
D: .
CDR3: CASSLVGRGSLSGEQYF
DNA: TGTGCCAGCAGCTTAGTTGGCAGGGGATCTCTATCGGGCGAGCAGTACTTC

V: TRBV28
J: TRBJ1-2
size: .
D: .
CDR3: CASSFPGFEGYTF
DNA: TGTGCCAGCAGTTTTCCAGGGTTTGAAGGCTACACCTTC

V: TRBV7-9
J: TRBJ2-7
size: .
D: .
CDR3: CASSEVRRGRAEQYF
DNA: TGTGCCAGCAGCGAGGTTCGTAGGGGGAGAGCCGAGCAGTACTTC

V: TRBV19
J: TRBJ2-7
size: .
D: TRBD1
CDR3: CASSTGGYEQYF
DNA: TGTGCCAGTAGTACAGGGGGTTACGAGCAGTACTTC

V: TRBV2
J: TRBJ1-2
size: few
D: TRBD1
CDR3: CASGDRYNYGYTF
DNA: TGTGCCAGTGGGGACAGGTACAACTATGGCTACACCTTC

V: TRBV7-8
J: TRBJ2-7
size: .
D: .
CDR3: CASSRLLQGLSSYEQYF
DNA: TGTGCCAGCAGCCGTCTCCTCCAGGGGTTAAGCTCCTACGAGCAGTACTTC

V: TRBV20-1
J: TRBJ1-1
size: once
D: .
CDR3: CSASRNTEAFF
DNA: TGCAGTGCTAGCAGAAACACTGAAGCTTTCTTT

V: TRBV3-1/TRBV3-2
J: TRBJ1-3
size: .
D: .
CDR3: CASSQRNSGNTIYF
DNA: TGTGCCAGCAGCCAGAGAAACTCTGGAAACACCATATATTTT

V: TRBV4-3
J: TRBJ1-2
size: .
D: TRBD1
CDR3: CASSQTGTGITGYTF
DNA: TGCGCCAGCAGCCAAACCGGGACAGGGATAACGGGCTACACCTTC